Following are 28 T cell receptor beta chains from one sample sequenced in a study of cytomegalovirus exposure and HLA in healthy donors. PCR involved 60 Vbeta and 13 Jbeta primers. Profiling relied on immunoSEQ multiplex PCR, and the TCRdb table lists in-frame clones only, not all of them. The table has some 150,000 clones, 77% seen once. Sample: PBMCs. The receptors shown here come from a male donor in good health and CMV-seronegative.

This clone was found a few times. V and J are TRBV5-6 and TRBJ1-5, with D possibly TRBD1 on 6 matching bases. Trimming removed 0 bases from V and 2 bases from J, with 6 bases in between. The CDR3 is 14 amino acids. The germline V gene has CDR1 SGHDT and CDR2 YYEEEE. The CDR3 spells CASSLGTGNQPQHF. In DNA, the CDR3 is TGTGCCAGCAGCTTGGGGACAGGCAATCAGCCCCAGCATTTT.

The chain joins TRBV9 to TRBJ2-7, with 9 bases fitting TRBD2. The germline gives CDR1 SGDLS, CDR2 YYNGEE. J gave up 5 bases and V 4 bases, and 13 bases lay outside the gene matches. This CDR3 has 16 amino acids. CDR3 bases: TGTGCCAGCAGCTTCCCCGGGGCGGGGGGGCCGGACGAGCAGTACTTC. This codes for CASSFPGAGGPDEQYF.

CDR3 region: CASSLGGQGKETQYF. CDR3 in DNA: TGTGCCAGCAGCTTAGGCGGACAGGGAAAAGAGACCCAGTACTTC. The chain joins TRBV7-8 to TRBJ2-5; TRBD1 matches 8 bases. CDR1 is SGHVS, CDR2 FQNEAQ, per germline. CDR3 length: 15 amino acids. The J segment lost 3 bases and the V segment lost 1 base, leaving 4 bases of the junction unmatched.

The rearrangement uses TRBV15 and TRBJ1-4; 8 bases map to TRBD1. The CDR3 extends over 14 amino acids. V was pared by 5 bases and J by 5 bases, with 4 bases of the junction left unmatched. CDR1 is LNHNV and CDR2 is YYDKDF in the germline V gene (reference sequence). The CDR3 is CATSQDRVNEKLFF. DNA for the CDR3: TGTGCCACCAGCCAGGACAGGGTAAATGAAAAACTGTTTTTT.

The chain employs TRBV7-2 and TRBJ1-1, with 9 bases lining up with TRBD1. The V and J ends lost 4 bases and 2 bases, in that order; junction bases with no gene match: 8. Germline values: CDR1 SGHTA, CDR2 FQGNSA. The CDR3 totals 16 residues. This chain's CDR3 is CASSSRTGELNTEAFF. CDR3 sequence (DNA): TGTGCCAGCAGCTCCCGGACAGGGGAACTTAACACTGAAGCTTTCTTT.

The rearrangement links TRBV6-5 to TRBJ2-1; 7 bases line up with TRBD2. Germline V lookup: CDR1 MNHEY, CDR2 SVGAGI. This CDR3 comprises 13 residues. The J segment lost 3 bases and the V segment lost 8 bases, leaving 4 bases of the junction unmatched. The CDR3 DNA is TGTGCCAGCGGGAGGGAAGACTACAATGAGCAGTTCTTC. This translates into CASGREDYNEQFF.

The chain uses TRBV18 and TRBJ2-1; 9 bases agree with TRBD2. The CDR3 sequence is 21 residues long. Germline V CDR1 and CDR2: KGHSH, LQKENI. V was clipped by 0 bases and J by 0 bases; unmatched bases: 15. The CDR3 coding sequence is TGTGCCAGCTCACCACCCGTCGGCGGGAGGGTGTTAGGGGTCTCCTACAATGAGCAGTTCTTC. This codes for CASSPPVGGRVLGVSYNEQFF.

The chain employs TRBV27 and TRBJ2-1; D is unclear. The CDR3 extends over 14 amino acids. The V and J ends lost 3 bases and 8 bases respectively, with 14 bases between them. Germline CDR1 reads MNHEY; CDR2 reads SMNVEV (reference sequence). CDR3 sequence (DNA): TGTGCCAGCAGTTTTCTCGAGAGTGGAGATGAGCAGTTCTTC. Translation gives CASSFLESGDEQFF.

The rearrangement links TRBV18 to TRBJ2-5; 12 bases agree with TRBD2. The germline V gene encodes CDR1 KGHSH and CDR2 LQKENI. The CDR3 loop spans 17 amino acids. V dropped 3 bases and J dropped 1; count of bases not matched to a gene: 6. In DNA, the CDR3 is TGTGCCAGCTCACCGAGACTAGCGGGAGCTACCCAAGAGACCCAGTACTTC. Translation gives CASSPRLAGATQETQYF.

In DNA form, the CDR3 reads TGTGCCAGCAGATTTTGGACAGGGGATGAAAAACTGTTTTTT. It is translated as CASRFWTGDEKLFF. The gene calls are TRBV6-5 and TRBJ1-4, with 9 bases identical to TRBD1. Trimming at V came to 6 bases and at J to 6 bases, leaving 5 bases not matched to a gene. The CDR3 sequence is 14 residues long. Germline V gene lookup returns CDR1 MNHEY and CDR2 SVGAGI.

The chain combines TRBV9 with TRBJ2-6; weak D call: TRBD1 (6 bases). Germline-derived CDR1 and CDR2 are SGDLS and YYNGEE. Trimming pared 4 bases from V and 0 bases from J, leaving 17 bases between. The CDR3 consists of 18 residues. The CDR3 is CASSPPTGTGSGANVLTF. The CDR3 coding sequence is TGTGCCAGCAGCCCCCCGACAGGAACGGGCTCTGGGGCCAACGTCCTGACTTTC.

This clone was detected only a few times. J is TRBJ2-5 and V is TRBV5-1; 9 positions agree with TRBD2. This CDR3 has 15 residues. In germline, CDR1 is SGHRS, CDR2 YFSETQ. J gave up 4 bases and V 0 bases, and 4 bases lay outside the gene matches. This chain's CDR3 is CASSLDPAGGETQYF. CDR3 DNA: TGCGCCAGCAGCTTGGATCCAGCGGGGGGAGAGACCCAGTACTTC.

The chain combines TRBV4-1 with TRBJ2-2; 11 bases are shared with TRBD2. In germline, CDR1 is MGHRA, CDR2 YSYEKL. This CDR3 is 16 amino acids long. V shed 7 bases, J shed 5 bases, and the junction held 9 bases outside the gene matches. DNA for the CDR3: TGCGCCAGCACTAGCGGGGGGCTCCCTGGGACCGGGGAGCTGTTTTTT. Translation gives CASTSGGLPGTGELFF.

The chain links TRBV19 to TRBJ2-2; D gene unclear. Trimming pared 7 bases from V and 6 bases from J, leaving 9 bases between. The germline CDR1 and CDR2 sequences are LNHDA and SQIVND (reference sequence). This CDR3 contains 12 residues. The CDR3 spells CASTERAGELFF. CDR3 bases: TGTGCCAGTACCGAGAGAGCCGGGGAGCTGTTTTTT.

The chain joins TRBV18 to TRBJ2-1; TRBD2 matches at 13 bases. Unmatched junction bases numbered 8, after V lost 3 bases and J lost 0 bases. The V gene's germline CDR1 is KGHSH and CDR2 LQKENI. The CDR3 contains 19 residues. For the CDR3, the DNA is TGTGCCAGCTCACCCCGACTAGCGGGAGGCTTGAGCTCCTACAATGAGCAGTTCTTC. Translating gives CASSPRLAGGLSSYNEQFF.

V gene TRBV11-2 combines with J gene TRBJ2-7, with D unclear. The ends were cut back, 0 bases at V and 2 bases at J, with 8 bases in the middle. Germline CDR1 SGHAT, CDR2 FQNNGV. This CDR3 comprises 14 residues. Here the CDR3 DNA reads TGTGCCAGCAGCTTAGATTTGCAGACCTACGAGCAGTACTTC. Amino acids: CASSLDLQTYEQYF.

This rearrangement joins TRBV6-5 to TRBJ2-1; maybe TRBD1 (5 bases). The CDR3 is 15 amino acids. The germline V gene has CDR1 MNHEY and CDR2 SVGAGI. With 2 bases removed from V and 2 bases from J, the gap between germline ends came to 10 bases. The CDR3 DNA sequence: TGTGCCAGCAGTTACAGGGGTGTACCCTACAATGAGCAGTTCTTC. Translation: CASSYRGVPYNEQFF.

This clone was seen only a few times. This CDR3 is CASSLGGTGSSYEQYF. The CDR3 DNA sequence: TGTGCCAGCAGCTTAGGCGGGACAGGGAGCTCCTACGAGCAGTACTTC. V is TRBV7-6 and J is TRBJ2-7, with 9 bases fitting TRBD1. This CDR3 comprises 16 residues. Germline loops: CDR1 SGHVS, CDR2 FNYEAQ. The V gene end was trimmed by 1 base and the J gene end by 0 bases; junction bases not matched to a gene: 4.

The chain carries TRBV4-1 and TRBJ2-2; D gene unclear. Germline V lookup: CDR1 MGHRA, CDR2 YSYEKL. This CDR3 contains 15 residues. Trimming took off 1 base at V and 6 bases at J, with 12 bases between the two ends. CDR3 sequence reads: CASSQAVATPGELFF. CDR3 DNA sequence: TGCGCCAGCAGCCAAGCTGTAGCCACCCCCGGGGAGCTGTTTTTT.

This clone came up a few times. The chain carries TRBV21-1 and TRBJ1-5; the table gives TRBD1 as D, unverified against the DNA. TRBV21-1 is annotated as a pseudogene. This CDR3 is 17 amino acids long. The CDR3 reads CASSKAPQGALRLPQHF. The CDR3 coding sequence is TGTGCCAGCAGCAAAGCCCCCCAGGGGGCGTTACGTTTGCCCCAGCATTTT.

The V gene is TRBV7-3, the J gene TRBJ2-7, with D hard to call. The CDR3 loop spans 14 amino acids. Germline V gene data show CDR1 as SGHTA and CDR2 as FQGTGA. The V end lost 5 bases, the J end lost 4 bases, and 15 bases lay between the germline ends. The CDR3 protein is CASSISASGYEQYF. For the CDR3, the DNA is TGTGCCAGCAGCATAAGCGCATCAGGATACGAGCAGTACTTC.

This clone was detected only a few times. This chain uses TRBV21-1 with TRBJ2-7; TRBD2, the table's D call, lacks a check against the DNA. TRBV21-1 is labeled a pseudogene. The CDR3 loop spans 12 amino acids. The CDR3 nucleotides are TGTGCCAGCAGCCGGCAGGGAGGCGAGCAGTACTTC. Its translation: CASSRQGGEQYF.

The genes are TRBV7-2 and TRBJ2-7; TRBD2 agrees at 7 bases. Germline values: CDR1 SGHTA, CDR2 FQGNSA. The CDR3 length is 14 residues. V shed 5 bases, J shed 2 bases, and the junction held 6 bases outside the gene matches. The CDR3 DNA reads TGTGCCAGCAGCCGGGGAGGGGCCCCCTACGAGCAGTACTTC. This encodes CASSRGGAPYEQYF. The entire variable domain, with the rest obtained from reference TRBV7-2 and TRBJ2-7, is as follows: GAGVSQSPSNKVTEKGKDVELRCDPISGHTALYWYRQSLGQGLEFLIYFQGNSAPDKSGLPSDRFSAERTGGSVSTLTIQRTQQEDSAVYLCASSRGGAPYEQYFGPGTRLTVT.

This clone was observed a single time. This chain connects TRBV23-1 to TRBJ2-1, with 7 bases aligning to TRBD2. Being an ORF, TRBV23-1 has a function that is uncertain. The ends lost 2 bases at V and 5 bases at J; junction bases unmatched: 12. The CDR3 loop spans 17 amino acids. The chain's CDR3 is CASSQVSGHPPDNEQFF. CDR3 nucleotide sequence: TGCGCCAGCAGTCAAGTTAGCGGGCATCCTCCTGACAATGAGCAGTTCTTC.

This chain uses TRBV7-2 with TRBJ1-2; D not certain. Trimming removed 0 bases from V and 4 bases from J, with 9 bases in between. Germline CDR1 SGHTA, CDR2 FQGNSA. The CDR3 contains 14 residues. CDR3 sequence (DNA): TGTGCCAGCAGCTTAGCCGGGGAACCCTATGGCTACACCTTC. Encoded protein: CASSLAGEPYGYTF.

This chain connects TRBV11-1 to TRBJ2-3; D is unresolved. The V gene lost 5 bases and the J gene lost 6 bases, with 9 bases spanning the gap. Germline V lookup: CDR1 SGHAT, CDR2 FQDESV (reference sequence). The CDR3 totals 12 residues. The CDR3 DNA sequence: TGTGCCAGCAGCCCTGAGAGGGATACGCAGTATTTT. Protein product: CASSPERDTQYF. Complete variable domain (other parts from reference TRBV11-1 and TRBJ2-3): EAEVAQSPRYKITEKSQAVAFWCDPISGHATLYWYRQILGQGPELLVQFQDESVVDDSQLPKDRFSAERLKGVDSTLKIQPAELGDSAMYLCASSPERDTQYFGPGTRLTVL.

This clone is a singleton in its sample. The V and J genes are TRBV7-2 and TRBJ1-2; 7 nucleotides match TRBD1. Germline CDR1 SGHTA, CDR2 FQGNSA. This CDR3 has 13 residues. The V and J ends lost 4 bases and 8 bases, in that order; junction bases with no gene match: 7. The CDR3 sequence is CASSYRQGAGYTF. As DNA, the CDR3 is TGTGCCAGCAGCTATAGACAGGGTGCCGGCTACACCTTC.

This clone has only one observation. This sequence joins TRBV5-1 and TRBJ2-1, with TRBD2 matching 7 bases. The CDR3 totals 17 residues. Germline assignment: CDR1 SGHRS and CDR2 YFSETQ. Trimming at V came to 3 bases and at J to 8 bases, leaving 17 bases not matched to a gene. The CDR3 region has the DNA TGCGCCAGCAGCTCCTCAGTGGGCGGGACTACGAGGGATGAGCAGTTCTTC. Translated, it gives CASSSSVGGTTRDEQFF.